This T cell receptor (beta chain) is from a study of shared clonotypes between healthy human individuals. General study findings and limits: When naive CD4 clonotypes were compared across several donors, approximately 4.9% were shared.

Deep was the level used in running the assay. Using about 190 ng DNA, around 30,000 T cell genomes, the sorted-subset replicate PCRs were run. Using immunoSEQ multiplex PCR, the repertoire was profiled, and TCRdb retains in-frame clones only, with some absent. The sample lists around 1.5 million clones, under 99% seen once, with around 0.45% in the top ten. With regard to this clone: Antigen unknown.

V lost 1 base, J lost 0 bases, and 20 bases lay in between. This CDR3 is 19 amino acids long. Per germline, CDR1 SGHDN and CDR2 FVKESK. The sequence derives from a man younger than 45 in good health. Material: naive CD4+ T cells sorted from blood. Noted subset: CD45RA+ positively selected. The chain recombines TRBV14 with TRBJ2-3, with D perhaps TRBD1 or TRBD2 (5 bases each). As DNA, the CDR3 is TGTGCCAGCAGCCAAGTTGGGGGATCGGGCATTTCTAGCACAGATACGCAGTATTTT. Residues: CASSQVGGSGISSTDTQYF.